This TCR beta chain was retrieved from a study of T cell repertoires in cytomegalovirus infection. The V and J ends lost 4 bases and 6 bases, in that order; junction bases with no gene match: 6. The CDR3 consists of 14 residues. Germline CDR1 is MDHEN and CDR2 is SYDVKM. This clonotype was detected many times. A single record per CDR3 protein comes from TCRdb applying MiXCR to the reads. This sample has 200,000 to 300,000 distinct CDR3 sequences; roughly 10% occur once, and the top ten carry around 15%. This rearrangement joins TRBV28 to TRBJ2-3; 8 bases map to TRBD1. This clonotype was obtained from a human donor in good health (CMV status not recorded). Some clones in this sample may be carry-over from other donors' samples. Sequenced sample: PBMCs. CDR3: CASSSLDRGDTQYF. Written as DNA, the CDR3 is TGTGCCAGCAGTTCCCTTGACAGGGGCGATACGCAGTATTTT.